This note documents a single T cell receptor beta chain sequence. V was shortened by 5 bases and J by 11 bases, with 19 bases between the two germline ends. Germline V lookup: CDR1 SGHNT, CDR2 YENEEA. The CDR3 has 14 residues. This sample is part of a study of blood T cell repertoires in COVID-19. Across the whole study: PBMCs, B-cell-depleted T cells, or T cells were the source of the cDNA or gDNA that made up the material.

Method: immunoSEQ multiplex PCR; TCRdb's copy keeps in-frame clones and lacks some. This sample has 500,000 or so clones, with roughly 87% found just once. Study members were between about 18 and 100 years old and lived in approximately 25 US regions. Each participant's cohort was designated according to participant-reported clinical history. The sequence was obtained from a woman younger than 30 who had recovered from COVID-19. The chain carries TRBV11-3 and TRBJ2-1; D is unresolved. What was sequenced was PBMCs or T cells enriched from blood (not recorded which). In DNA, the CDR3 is TGTGCCAGCAGCCAAAACCCCACTGCTCTGAAGCAGTTCTTC. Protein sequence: CASSQNPTALKQFF.